Reported below is one T cell receptor (beta chain). The source of the sample is a study of blood T cell repertoires in COVID-19. Study-level background: The United States, Italy and Spain provided the acute and convalescent COVID-19 samples. The analysed material was cDNA or gDNA that came from T cells, B-cell-depleted T cells, or PBMCs.

Per the original methods: Estimation of nucleated cell counts relied on the amplification of reference gene primers. Produced via immunoSEQ multiplex PCR; TCRdb's table is partial and in-frame only. The V and J calls and clone size come from that table; D and trimming were worked out from the DNA. The table has about 74,000 clones, 70% to 90% seen once; the top ten hold around 2.5%. This CDR3 region has 16 residues. The germline V gene has CDR1 LGHDT and CDR2 YNNKEL (reference sequence). V lost 1 base, J lost 5 bases, and 7 bases stayed unmatched. The V call is TRBV3-1 (or the pseudogene TRBV3-2), the J call TRBJ2-2, with 7 bases that match TRBD2. This sequence was found in a man between 65 and 79 years old with active or convalescent COVID-19. The sample comprised peripheral blood. CDR3: CASSQGAGRNTGELFF. The CDR3 DNA is TGTGCCAGCAGCCAAGGGGCCGGGAGGAATACCGGGGAGCTGTTTTTT.